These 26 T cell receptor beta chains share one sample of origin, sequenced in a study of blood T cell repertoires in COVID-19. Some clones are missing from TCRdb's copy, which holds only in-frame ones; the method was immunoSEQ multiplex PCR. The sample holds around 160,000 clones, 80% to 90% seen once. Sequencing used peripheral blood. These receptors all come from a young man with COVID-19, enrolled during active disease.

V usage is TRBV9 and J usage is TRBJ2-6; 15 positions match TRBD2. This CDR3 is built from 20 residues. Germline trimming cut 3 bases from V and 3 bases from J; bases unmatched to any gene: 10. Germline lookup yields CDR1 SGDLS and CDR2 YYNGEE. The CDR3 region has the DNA TGTGCCAGCAGCGCCCTCAGGACTAGCGGGAGGGCCTATGGGGCCAACGTCCTGACTTTC. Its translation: CASSALRTSGRAYGANVLTF.

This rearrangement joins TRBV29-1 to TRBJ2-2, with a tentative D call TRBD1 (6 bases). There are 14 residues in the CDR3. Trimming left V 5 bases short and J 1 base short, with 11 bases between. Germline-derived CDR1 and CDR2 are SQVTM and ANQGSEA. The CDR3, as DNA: TGCAGCGTTCCAACAGGGTTGAACACCGGGGAGCTGTTTTTT. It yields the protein CSVPTGLNTGELFF.

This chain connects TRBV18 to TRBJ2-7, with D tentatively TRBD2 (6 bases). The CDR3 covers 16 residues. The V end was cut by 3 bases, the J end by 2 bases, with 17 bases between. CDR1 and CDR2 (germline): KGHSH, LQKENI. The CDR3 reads CASSPPGVGGAYEQYF. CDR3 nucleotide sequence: TGTGCCAGCTCACCCCCAGGCGTGGGGGGAGCCTACGAGCAGTACTTC. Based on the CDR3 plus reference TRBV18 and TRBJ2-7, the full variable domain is NAGVMQNPRHLVRRRGQEARLRCSPMKGHSHVYWYRQLPEEGLKFMVYLQKENIIDESGMPKERFSAEFPKEGPSILRIQQVVRGDSAAYFCASSPPGVGGAYEQYFGPGTRLTVT.

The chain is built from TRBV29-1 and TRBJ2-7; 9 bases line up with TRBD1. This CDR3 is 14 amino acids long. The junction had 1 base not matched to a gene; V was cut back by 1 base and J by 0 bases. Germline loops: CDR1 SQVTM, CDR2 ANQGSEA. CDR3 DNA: TGCAGCGTTGAAGGGACAGGGGACTCCTACGAGCAGTACTTC. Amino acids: CSVEGTGDSYEQYF.

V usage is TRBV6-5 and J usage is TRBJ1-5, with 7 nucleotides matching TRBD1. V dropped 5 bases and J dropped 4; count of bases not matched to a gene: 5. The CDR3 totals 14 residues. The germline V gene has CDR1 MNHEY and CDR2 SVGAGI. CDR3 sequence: CASSRQGFNQPQHF. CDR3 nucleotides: TGTGCCAGCAGTAGACAGGGATTTAATCAGCCCCAGCATTTT.

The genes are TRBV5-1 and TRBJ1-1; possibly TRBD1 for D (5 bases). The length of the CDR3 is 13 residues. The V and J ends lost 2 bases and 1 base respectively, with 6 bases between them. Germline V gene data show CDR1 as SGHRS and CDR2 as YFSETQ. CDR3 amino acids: CASSFGGNTEAFF. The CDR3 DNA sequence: TGCGCCAGCAGCTTCGGGGGGAACACTGAAGCTTTCTTT.

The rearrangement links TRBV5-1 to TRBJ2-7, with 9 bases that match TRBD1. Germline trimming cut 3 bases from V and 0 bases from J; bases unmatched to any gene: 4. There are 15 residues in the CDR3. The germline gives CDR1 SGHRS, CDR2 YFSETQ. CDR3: CASSWGQGRSYEQYF. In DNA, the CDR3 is TGCGCCAGCAGCTGGGGACAGGGCCGCTCCTACGAGCAGTACTTC.

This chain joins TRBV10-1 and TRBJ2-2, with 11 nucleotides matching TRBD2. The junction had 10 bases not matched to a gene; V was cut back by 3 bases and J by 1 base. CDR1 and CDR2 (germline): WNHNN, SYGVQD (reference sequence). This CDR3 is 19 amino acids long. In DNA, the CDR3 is TGCGCCAGCAGTGATGGGGGACTAGCGGAGGGGGAGAACACCGGGGAGCTGTTTTTT. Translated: CASSDGGLAEGENTGELFF.

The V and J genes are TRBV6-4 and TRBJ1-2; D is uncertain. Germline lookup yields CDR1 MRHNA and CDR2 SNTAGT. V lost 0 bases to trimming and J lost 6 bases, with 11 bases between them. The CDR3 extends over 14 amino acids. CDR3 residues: CASSDSSRGNGYTF. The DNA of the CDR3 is TGTGCCAGCAGTGACTCGAGTCGGGGAAATGGCTACACCTTC.

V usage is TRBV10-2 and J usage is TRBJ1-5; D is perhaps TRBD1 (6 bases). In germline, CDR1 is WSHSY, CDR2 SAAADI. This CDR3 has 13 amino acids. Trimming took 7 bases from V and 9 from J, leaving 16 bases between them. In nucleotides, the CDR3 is TGCGCCAGCAAAAGGGCAGGGGTAGGGCCCCAGCATTTT. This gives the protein CASKRAGVGPQHF.

The CDR3 is CASSLRLAGSSYNEQFF. The CDR3 coding sequence is TGTGCCAGCAGCCTCCGACTAGCGGGATCCTCCTACAATGAGCAGTTCTTC. The J gene is TRBJ2-1, the V gene TRBV9; 11 bases fit TRBD2. The germline V gene encodes CDR1 SGDLS and CDR2 YYNGEE. Trimming removed 4 bases from V and 0 bases from J; junction bases left unmatched: 6. CDR3 size: 17 residues.

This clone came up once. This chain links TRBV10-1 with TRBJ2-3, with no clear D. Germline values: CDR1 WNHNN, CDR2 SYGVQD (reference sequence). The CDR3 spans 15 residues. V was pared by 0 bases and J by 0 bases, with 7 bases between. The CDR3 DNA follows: TGCGCCAGCAGTGAGTCGGTAGCTAGCACAGATACGCAGTATTTT. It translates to CASSESVASTDTQYF.

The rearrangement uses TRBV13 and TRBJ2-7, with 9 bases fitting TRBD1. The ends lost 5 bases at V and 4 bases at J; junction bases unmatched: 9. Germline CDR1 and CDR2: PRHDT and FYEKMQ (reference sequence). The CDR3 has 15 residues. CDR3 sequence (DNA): TGTGCCAGCAGCCAGCTAGGGGACAGGGCGTACGAGCAGTACTTC. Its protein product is CASSQLGDRAYEQYF.

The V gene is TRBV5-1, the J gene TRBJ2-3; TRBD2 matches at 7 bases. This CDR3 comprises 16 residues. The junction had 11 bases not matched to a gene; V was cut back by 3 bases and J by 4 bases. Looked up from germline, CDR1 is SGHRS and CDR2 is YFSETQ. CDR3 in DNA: TGCGCCAGCAGCTCGGGCGGCGGGAGATTTCCAGATACGCAGTATTTT. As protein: CASSSGGGRFPDTQYF.

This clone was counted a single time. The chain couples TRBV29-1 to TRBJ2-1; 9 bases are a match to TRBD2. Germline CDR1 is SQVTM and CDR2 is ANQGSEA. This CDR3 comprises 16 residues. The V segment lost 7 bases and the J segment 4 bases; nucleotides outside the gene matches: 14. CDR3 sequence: CSAILHSGRQYNEQFF. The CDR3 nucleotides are TGCAGCGCCATCCTCCACAGCGGGAGGCAGTACAATGAGCAGTTCTTC.

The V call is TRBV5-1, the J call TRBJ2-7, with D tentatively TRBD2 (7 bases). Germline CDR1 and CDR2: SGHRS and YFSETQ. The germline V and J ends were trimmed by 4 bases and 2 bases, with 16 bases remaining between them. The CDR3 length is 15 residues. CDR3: CASSRGEGKPYEQYF. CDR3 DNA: TGCGCCAGCAGCAGGGGGGAGGGGAAACCCTACGAGCAGTACTTC.

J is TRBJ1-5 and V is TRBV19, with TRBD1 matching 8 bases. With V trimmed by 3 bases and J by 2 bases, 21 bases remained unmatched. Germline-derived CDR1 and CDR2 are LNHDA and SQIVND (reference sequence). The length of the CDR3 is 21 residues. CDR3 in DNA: TGTGCCAGTAGTATCAACCCCGACAGGGGTCGGTTGTTAATAGGCAATCAGCCCCAGCATTTT. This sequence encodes CASSINPDRGRLLIGNQPQHF.

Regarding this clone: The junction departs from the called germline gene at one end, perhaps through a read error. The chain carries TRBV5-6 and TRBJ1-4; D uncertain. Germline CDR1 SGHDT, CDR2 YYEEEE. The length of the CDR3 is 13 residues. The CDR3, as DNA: TGTGCCAGCCGGCGGCGGCCTAATGAAAAACTGCTTTTT. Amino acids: CASRRRPNEKLLF.

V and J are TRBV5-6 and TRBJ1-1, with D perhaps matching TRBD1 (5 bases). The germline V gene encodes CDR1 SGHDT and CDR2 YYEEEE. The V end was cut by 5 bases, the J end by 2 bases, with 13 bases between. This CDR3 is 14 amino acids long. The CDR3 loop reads CASRPGTLNTEAFF. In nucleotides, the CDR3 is TGTGCCAGCAGGCCTGGGACTCTTAACACTGAAGCTTTCTTT.

The CDR3 DNA follows: TGTGCCAGTAGTATCCCAGGGGAACTTGGAAACACCATATATTTT. As protein: CASSIPGELGNTIYF. The rearrangement joins TRBV19 to TRBJ1-3; tentative D call: TRBD1 (6 bases). With 3 bases removed from V and 3 bases from J, the gap between germline ends came to 12 bases. This CDR3 contains 15 residues. Germline loops: CDR1 LNHDA, CDR2 SQIVND (reference sequence). The full variable domain, rest sourced from reference TRBV19 and TRBJ1-3, is DGGITQSPKYLFRKEGQNVTLSCEQNLNHDAMYWYRQDPGQGLRLIYYSQIVNDFQKGDIAEGYSVSREKKESFPLTVTSAQKNPTAFYLCASSIPGELGNTIYFGEGSWLTVV.

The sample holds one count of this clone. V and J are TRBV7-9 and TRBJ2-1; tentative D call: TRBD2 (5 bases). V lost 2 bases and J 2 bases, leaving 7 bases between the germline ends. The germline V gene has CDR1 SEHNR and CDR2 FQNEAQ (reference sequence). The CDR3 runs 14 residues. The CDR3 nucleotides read TGTGCCAGCAGCTTATCCGGGACCTACAATGAGCAGTTCTTC. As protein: CASSLSGTYNEQFF.

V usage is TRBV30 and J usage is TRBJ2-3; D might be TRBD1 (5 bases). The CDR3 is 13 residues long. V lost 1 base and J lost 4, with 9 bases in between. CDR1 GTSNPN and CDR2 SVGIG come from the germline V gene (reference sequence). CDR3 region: CAWSETVADTQYF. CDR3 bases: TGTGCCTGGAGTGAGACAGTGGCAGATACGCAGTATTTT.

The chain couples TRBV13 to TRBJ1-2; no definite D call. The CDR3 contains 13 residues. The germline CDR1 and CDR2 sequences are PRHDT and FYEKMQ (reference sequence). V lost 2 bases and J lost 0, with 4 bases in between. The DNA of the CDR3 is TGTGCCAGCAGCTTATCGTCTAACTATGGCTACACCTTC. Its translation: CASSLSSNYGYTF.

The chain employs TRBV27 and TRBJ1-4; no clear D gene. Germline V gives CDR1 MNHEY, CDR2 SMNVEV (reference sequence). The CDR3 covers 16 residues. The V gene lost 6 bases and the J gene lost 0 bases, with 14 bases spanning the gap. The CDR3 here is CASRRRSYPTNEKLFF. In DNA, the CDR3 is TGTGCCAGCAGAAGGCGGTCTTATCCAACTAATGAAAAACTGTTTTTT.

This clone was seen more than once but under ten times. In DNA form, the CDR3 reads TGTGCCAGCAGTTACTCGCCAGGCCAGAGCGGTGAGCAGTTCTTC. Amino acid sequence: CASSYSPGQSGEQFF. The gene calls are TRBV6-5 and TRBJ2-1; a possible D gene is TRBD2 (5 bases). This CDR3 has 15 residues. Trimming left V 0 bases short and J 9 bases short, with 15 bases between. Germline loops: CDR1 MNHEY, CDR2 SVGAGI.

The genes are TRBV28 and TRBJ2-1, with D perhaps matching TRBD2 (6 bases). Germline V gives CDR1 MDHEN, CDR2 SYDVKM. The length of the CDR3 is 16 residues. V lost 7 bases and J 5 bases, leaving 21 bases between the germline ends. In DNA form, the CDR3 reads TGTGCCAGCACCCTCAACCCGGGGGTGGCTAACAATGAGCAGTTCTTC. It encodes CASTLNPGVANNEQFF.